The 21 T cell receptor beta chains listed next were all sequenced from one sample in a study of T cells in Graves' hyperthyroidism and ophthalmopathy (dated by TCRdb to the late 2010s). Libraries were made using multiplex PCR. The reads were generated on an Illumina HiSeq 2000. The TCR beta CDR3 regions were amplified from RNA transcripts. A first-round RT-PCR of the TCR CDR3 used the HTBI primer set with the Qiagen OneStep RT-PCR kit. TCRdb cleaned the public reads at Q25 with fastp, built clones with MiXCR and kept in-frame beta chains. Each entry merges the rows of one CDR3 protein and shows their most common DNA and genes. The sample table holds 200,000 to 250,000 distinct CDR3 sequences, of which 17% were seen once. Together, the top ten hold around 52% of the sample. The sequenced material came from blood. These receptors were obtained from a man aged 45-65 years with Graves' hyperthyroidism.

This clonotype was detected only a few times. One junction end disagrees with the germline gene, perhaps due to a read error. The chain joins TRBV12-3 or TRBV12-4 to TRBJ2-3, with 8 positions matching TRBD2. This CDR3 spans 14 amino acids. CDR3 in amino acids: CTSSPPGLGDTQYF. The CDR3 bases are TGTACCAGCAGTCCACCGGGACTAGGAGATACGCAGTATTTT.

This clonotype was found a few times. V is TRBV7-9 and J is TRBJ2-5, with D perhaps TRBD1 (6 bases). Germline V lookup: CDR1 SEHNR, CDR2 FQNEAQ (reference sequence). The CDR3 has 13 residues. V lost 1 base and J lost 10, with 13 bases in between. The CDR3 nucleotides are TGTGCCAGCAGCTTAGAGTGGACAGTGATCCAGTACTTC. It specifies CASSLEWTVIQYF.

This clonotype has ten or more counts. The chain combines TRBV6-2 or TRBV6-3 with TRBJ2-5; 10 bases fit TRBD2. J was trimmed by 5 bases and V by 5 bases; bases with no gene match: 5. The CDR3 totals 14 residues. Germline V gene lookup returns CDR1 MNHEY and CDR2 SVGEGT. The CDR3 loop reads CASSPSGSGETQYF. DNA of the CDR3: TGTGCCAGCAGTCCTAGCGGGAGCGGGGAGACCCAGTACTTC.

This clonotype was seen ten or more times. The genes are TRBV7-3 and TRBJ2-3, with 7 bases identical to TRBD1. V lost 1 base to trimming and J lost 3 bases; unmatched junction nucleotides: 7. Germline lookup yields CDR1 SGHTA and CDR2 FQGTGA. The CDR3 runs 16 residues. The CDR3 loop reads CASSLIWTGITDTQYF. The CDR3 DNA is TGTGCCAGCAGCTTAATTTGGACAGGCATAACAGATACGCAGTATTTT.

This clonotype was detected only a few times. V usage is TRBV2 and J usage is TRBJ2-1; 9 nucleotides match TRBD2. This CDR3 has 14 amino acids. Germline-derived CDR1 and CDR2 are SNHLY and FYNNEI. V gave up 6 bases and J gave up 5 bases; unmatched junction bases: 5. The CDR3 nucleotides are TGTGCCAGCAGCTGGACTAGCGAAGACAATGAGCAGTTCTTC. It yields the protein CASSWTSEDNEQFF.

This clonotype came up a few times. The chain is built from TRBV30 and TRBJ1-2, with 7 bases matching TRBD1. CDR1 is GTSNPN, CDR2 SVGIG, per germline (reference sequence). This CDR3 contains 13 residues. The V gene end was trimmed by 5 bases and the J gene end by 4 bases; junction bases not matched to a gene: 7. CDR3 sequence: CAWVGGQSYGYTF. The CDR3 nucleotides read TGTGCCTGGGTAGGGGGACAGAGCTATGGCTACACCTTC.

This clonotype was counted ten times or more. J is TRBJ2-2 and V is TRBV12-3 or TRBV12-4; 7 bases align to TRBD1. After removal of 6 bases from V and 5 bases from J, the junction contained 3 bases not matched to a gene. The CDR3 length is 13 residues. The CDR3 is CASSSTGTGELFF. The CDR3 DNA sequence: TGTGCCAGCAGCTCGACAGGGACCGGGGAGCTGTTTTTT.

This clonotype was detected a few times. The chain links TRBV4-1 to TRBJ2-3; 7 bases fit TRBD1. The V gene end was trimmed by 3 bases and the J gene end by 2 bases; junction bases not matched to a gene: 8. Looked up from germline, CDR1 is MGHRA and CDR2 is YSYEKL. The CDR3 length is 16 residues. Written as DNA, the CDR3 is TGCGCCAGCAGCCACCCGGGACAGACGCTCACAGATACGCAGTATTTT. It is translated as CASSHPGQTLTDTQYF.

This clonotype came up a few times. This chain links TRBV24-1 with TRBJ2-3; D is unresolved. The V end was cut by 6 bases, the J end by 0 bases, with 9 bases between. This CDR3 has 14 residues. Germline CDR1 reads KGHDR; CDR2 reads SFDVKD. CDR3 bases: TGTGCCACCAGTCTAGGCTACAGCACAGATACGCAGTATTTT. It specifies CATSLGYSTDTQYF.

About this clonotype: This may be a read error: a much more frequent sequence differs by one nucleotide. The CDR3 DNA sequence: TGCAGTGCTAGAGAGGCTAGCGGTGTGAGGAAGCAGTACTTC. Protein sequence: CSAREASGVRKQYF. The V and J genes are TRBV20-1 and TRBJ2-7; 7 bases align to TRBD2. Per the germline V gene, CDR1 is DFQATT and CDR2 is SNEGSKA (reference sequence). The CDR3 spans 14 residues. V dropped 0 bases and J dropped 8; count of bases not matched to a gene: 10.

A note on this clonotype: A read error may produce the germline difference seen at one junction end. This rearrangement joins TRBV20-1 to TRBJ1-1; TRBD1 might be the D (6 bases). Germline V gene lookup returns CDR1 DFQATT and CDR2 SNEGSKA (reference sequence). The CDR3 has 14 residues. The CDR3, as DNA: TGCAGTGCTCCTCCTCCCGGGACAAGTACTGGAGCTTTCTTT. It encodes CSAPPPGTSTGAFF.

The chain carries TRBV7-2 and TRBJ2-3, with TRBD2 matching over 10 bases. The CDR3 is 16 residues long. CDR1 SGHTA and CDR2 FQGNSA come from the germline V gene. Trimming at V came to 4 bases and at J to 6 bases, leaving 10 bases not matched to a gene. The chain's CDR3 is CASSSPTSGNPDTQYF. CDR3 in DNA: TGTGCCAGCAGCTCCCCCACTAGCGGGAACCCTGATACGCAGTATTTT.

The chain couples TRBV11-2 to TRBJ2-2; 12 bases map to TRBD1. Germline CDR1 and CDR2: SGHAT and FQNNGV. The CDR3 contains 15 residues. V lost 6 bases to trimming and J lost 7 bases; unmatched junction nucleotides: 6. The CDR3 protein is CASRPGQGAGGELFF. The CDR3 DNA follows: TGTGCCAGCAGACCGGGACAGGGGGCAGGCGGGGAGCTGTTTTTT. Complete variable domain (other parts from reference TRBV11-2 and TRBJ2-2): EAGVAQSPRYKIIEKRQSVAFWCNPISGHATLYWYQQILGQGPKLLIQFQNNGVVDDSQLPKDRFSAERLKGVDSTLKIQPAKLEDSAVYLCASRPGQGAGGELFFGEGSRLTVL.

CDR3 bases: TGTGCCAGCAGTTTGGCCTGGGCGCCGGGGGCGGGGACCCAGTACTTC. This codes for CASSLAWAPGAGTQYF. The chain links TRBV12-3 or TRBV12-4 to TRBJ2-5, with D perhaps assigned TRBD1 or TRBD2 (6 bases each). The V and J ends lost 3 bases and 7 bases respectively, with 21 bases between them. The CDR3 is 16 residues long.

This clonotype showed up many times. This chain joins TRBV3-1 and TRBJ1-5; possibly TRBD1 for D (5 bases). The CDR3 covers 14 residues. Per germline, CDR1 LGHDT and CDR2 YNNKEL (reference sequence). V dropped 3 bases and J dropped 11 bases, with 17 bases sitting between them. CDR3 coding DNA: TGTGCCAGCAGCCACAGAGGGACTAAAGGTACCCAGCATTTT. As protein: CASSHRGTKGTQHF.

This clonotype was counted between two and nine times. V is TRBV5-6 and J is TRBJ2-1, with D possibly being TRBD1 (7 bases). Germline V CDR1 and CDR2: SGHDT, YYEEEE. The CDR3 is made up of 12 amino acids. The ends were cut back, 5 bases at V and 14 bases at J, with 17 bases in the middle. The DNA for the CDR3 is TGTGCCAGCAGGTTCGGGAGTACAGGGGAGTTCTTC. Its protein is CASRFGSTGEFF.

The sample holds many counts of this clonotype. The V gene is TRBV2, the J gene TRBJ1-5, with D possibly being TRBD1 (6 bases). The CDR3 extends over 15 amino acids. Germline V gives CDR1 SNHLY, CDR2 FYNNEI. The V end was cut by 5 bases, the J end by 3 bases, with 14 bases between. Here the CDR3 reads CASSSGDLHNQPQHF. CDR3 sequence (DNA): TGTGCCAGCAGTTCAGGGGATTTGCACAATCAGCCCCAGCATTTT.

This clonotype has only a few counts. The gene calls are TRBV20-1 and TRBJ1-2; TRBD1 is a possible D gene (5 bases). This CDR3 is 15 amino acids long. With 3 bases removed from V and 3 bases from J, the gap between germline ends came to 17 bases. Germline V gene lookup returns CDR1 DFQATT and CDR2 SNEGSKA (reference sequence). CDR3 sequence: CSARGSRWGDYGYTF. The DNA for the CDR3 is TGCAGTGCTAGGGGTTCGAGGTGGGGGGACTATGGCTACACCTTC.

This clonotype was found a few times. The chain joins TRBV20-1 to TRBJ2-7; 11 bases match TRBD2. The V gene end was trimmed by 6 bases and the J gene end by 4 bases; junction bases not matched to a gene: 8. CDR3 size: 14 residues. Germline CDR1 is DFQATT and CDR2 is SNEGSKA (reference sequence). The CDR3 DNA follows: TGCAGTGCCCTCAGGACTAGCGGGTCGTACGAGCAGTACTTC. Translating it yields CSALRTSGSYEQYF.

At least ten counts were recorded for this clonotype. This chain joins TRBV7-8 and TRBJ2-3; possible D gene TRBD2, 7 bases. With 4 bases removed from V and 6 bases from J, the gap between germline ends came to 17 bases. Germline V gene data show CDR1 as SGHVS and CDR2 as FQNEAQ. The CDR3 contains 15 residues. The CDR3 reads CASSWRGGYGDTQYF. DNA of the CDR3: TGTGCCAGCAGCTGGAGGGGGGGGTATGGGGATACGCAGTATTTT.

This clonotype was observed at least ten times. The rearrangement joins TRBV7-9 to TRBJ1-6; D gene uncertain. V was clipped by 1 base and J by 9 bases, with 7 bases between them. The CDR3 runs 13 residues. CDR1 is SEHNR and CDR2 is FQNEAQ in the germline V gene (reference sequence). The CDR3 DNA sequence: TGTGCCAGCAGCTTAGTGGACGGTTCACCCCTCCACTTT. Residues: CASSLVDGSPLHF.